What follows is one TCR beta chain and its context. The target antigen is unknown. The ends were cut back, 5 bases at V and 4 bases at J, with 27 bases in the middle. Germline assignment: CDR1 SGHVT and CDR2 SQSDAQ. The CDR3 has 18 amino acids. With 60 Vbeta and 13 Jbeta primers, the PCR was carried out. The table came from immunoSEQ multiplex PCR; TCRdb's copy has only in-frame clones and leaves some out. The sample shows approximately 130,000 clones, 70% to 85% of them seen only once. This sample was taken from a study of cytomegalovirus exposure and HLA in healthy donors. At the level of the study: Of 300 to 500 genotyped donors, 81% grouped in the Caucasian-associated ancestry cluster. Study-level points and caveats: A later analysis reportedly found that, within productive TCRs, an Asian-associated ancestry cluster had fewer N-insertions than the mean observed across the roughly 700 donors. The investigators catalogued 180 or so TCR beta chains as cytomegalovirus-associated. In presence/absence analyses, roughly uniform sequencing depth across donors was assumed.

Sequenced: PBMCs. The receptor comes from a boy between 10 and 17 years old in good health and CMV-seronegative. The rearrangement uses TRBV7-4 and TRBJ2-7; D is possibly TRBD2 (6 bases). CDR3 protein: CASSRSGTQGWVGYEQYF. The DNA of the CDR3 is TGTGCCAGCAGCCGGTCCGGGACTCAAGGTTGGGTGGGGTACGAGCAGTACTTC.